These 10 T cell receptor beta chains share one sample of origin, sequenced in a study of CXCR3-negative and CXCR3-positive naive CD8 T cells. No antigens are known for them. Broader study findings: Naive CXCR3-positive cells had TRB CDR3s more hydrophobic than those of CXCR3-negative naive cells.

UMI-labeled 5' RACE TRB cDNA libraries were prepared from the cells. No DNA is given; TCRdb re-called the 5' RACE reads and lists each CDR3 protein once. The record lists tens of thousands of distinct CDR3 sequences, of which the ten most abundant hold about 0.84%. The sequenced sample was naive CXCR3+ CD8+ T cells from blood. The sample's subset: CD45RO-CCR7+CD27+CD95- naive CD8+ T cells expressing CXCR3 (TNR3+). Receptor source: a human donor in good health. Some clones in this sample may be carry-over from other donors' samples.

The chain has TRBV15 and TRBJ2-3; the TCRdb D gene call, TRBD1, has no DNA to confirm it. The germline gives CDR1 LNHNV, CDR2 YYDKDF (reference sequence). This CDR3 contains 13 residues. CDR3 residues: CATKGNPGDTQYF.

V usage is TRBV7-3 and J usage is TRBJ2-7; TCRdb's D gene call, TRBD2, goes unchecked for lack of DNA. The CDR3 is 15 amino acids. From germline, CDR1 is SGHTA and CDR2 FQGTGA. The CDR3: CASSLALGEAYEQYF.

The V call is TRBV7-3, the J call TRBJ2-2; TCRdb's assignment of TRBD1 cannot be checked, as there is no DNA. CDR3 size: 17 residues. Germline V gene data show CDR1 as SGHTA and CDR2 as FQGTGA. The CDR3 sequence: CASSPTTGRLNTGELFF. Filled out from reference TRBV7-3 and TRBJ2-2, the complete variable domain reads GAGVSQTPSNKVTEKGKYVELRCDPISGHTALYWYRQSLGQGPEFLIYFQGTGAADDSGLPNDRFFAVRPEGSVSTLKIQRTERGDSAVYLCASSPTTGRLNTGELFFGEGSRLTVL.

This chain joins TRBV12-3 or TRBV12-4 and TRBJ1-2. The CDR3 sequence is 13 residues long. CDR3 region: CASSLVRNYGYTF.

The CDR3 reads CASTQGEDYEQYF. This chain joins TRBV7-9 and TRBJ2-7; the TRBD1 assignment by TCRdb is unverifiable without DNA. The germline gives CDR1 SEHNR, CDR2 FQNEAQ (reference sequence). The CDR3 loop spans 13 amino acids.

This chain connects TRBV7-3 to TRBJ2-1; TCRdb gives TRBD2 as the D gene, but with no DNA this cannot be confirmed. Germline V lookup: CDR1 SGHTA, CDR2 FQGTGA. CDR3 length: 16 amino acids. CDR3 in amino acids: CASSPSLAASYNEQFF. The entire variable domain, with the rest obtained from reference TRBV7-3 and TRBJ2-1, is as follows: GAGVSQTPSNKVTEKGKYVELRCDPISGHTALYWYRQSLGQGPEFLIYFQGTGAADDSGLPNDRFFAVRPEGSVSTLKIQRTERGDSAVYLCASSPSLAASYNEQFFGPGTRLTVL.

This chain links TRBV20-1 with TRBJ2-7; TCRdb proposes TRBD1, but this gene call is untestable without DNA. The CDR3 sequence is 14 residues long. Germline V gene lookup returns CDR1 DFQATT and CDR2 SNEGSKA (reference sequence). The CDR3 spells CSARADRGAYEQYF.

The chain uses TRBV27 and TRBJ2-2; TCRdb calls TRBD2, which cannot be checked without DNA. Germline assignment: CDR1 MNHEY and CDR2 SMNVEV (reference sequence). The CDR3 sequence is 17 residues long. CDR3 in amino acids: CASSSKTSGGNTGELFF.

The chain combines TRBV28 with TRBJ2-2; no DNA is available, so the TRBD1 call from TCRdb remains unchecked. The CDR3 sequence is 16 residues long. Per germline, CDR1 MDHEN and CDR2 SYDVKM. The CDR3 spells CASSFSGTGRPGELFF.

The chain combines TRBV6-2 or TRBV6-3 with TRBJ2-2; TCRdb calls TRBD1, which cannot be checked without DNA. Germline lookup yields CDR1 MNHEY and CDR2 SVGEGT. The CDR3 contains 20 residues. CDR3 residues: CASSLFEPRDRGFGTGELFF.